A selection of T cell receptor beta chains follows, all from one sample in a study of T cell repertoires in cytomegalovirus infection. Their recognized antigens are unknown. One entry per CDR3 protein, called by TCRdb with MiXCR from the reads. The sample records approximately 730,000 distinct CDR3 sequences, 30% to 35% being singletons. The material sequenced was cultured PBMCs, taken from culture after CMV antigen stimulation. The receptors stem from a human donor in good health (CMV status not recorded). Some clones in this sample may be carry-over from other donors' samples. CDR3s include the opening cysteine and the closing phenylalanine or tryptophan. A D gene is named only where the DNA matches it firmly. For some rows the clone size is stated as once, few or many, or as a class when expanded; others skip it.

j_call d_call clone_size v_call cdr3_aa cdr3_nt
TRBJ1-1 TRBD1 few TRBV10-3 CAISERGQLVSFF TGTGCCATCAGTGAAAGGGGACAGCTCGTGTCTTTCTTT
TRBJ2-4 TRBD1 - TRBV7-8 CASSNDRGYQYF TGTGCCAGCAGCAACGACAGGGGCTATCAGTACTTC
TRBJ2-5 - - TRBV6-6 CASISGLTWSQYF TGTGCCAGCATCAGTGGTCTCACATGGTCCCAGTACTTC
TRBJ1-2 - few TRBV28 CASAYRDYGYTF TGTGCCAGCGCGTACAGGGATTATGGCTACACCTTC
TRBJ2-1 TRBD2 - TRBV11-2 CASSLGTSGSEQFF TGTGCCAGCAGCTTAGGAACTAGCGGGAGTGAGCAGTTCTTC
TRBJ2-5 - - TRBV5-3 CASSPSQPNGQTQYF TGTGCCAGCAGCCCTTCACAACCGAATGGCCAGACCCAGTACTTC
TRBJ2-3 - - TRBV27 CASSLSFSGLGNTQYF TGTGCCAGCAGTTTATCGTTTAGCGGCCTGGGGAATACGCAGTATTTT
TRBJ1-5 TRBD1 few TRBV27 CASGQTGNQPQHF TGTGCCAGCGGACAGACAGGGAATCAGCCCCAGCATTTT
TRBJ2-7 - - TRBV7-6 CASSPTRGTSEYEQYF TGTGCCAGCAGCCCCACCCGCGGGACCTCCGAGTACGAGCAGTACTTC
TRBJ2-1 - - TRBV5-5 CASSLVGSGWIYNEQFF TGTGCCAGCAGCTTGGTGGGGTCAGGGTGGATCTACAATGAGCAGTTCTTC
TRBJ1-6 TRBD1 - TRBV27 CASTVTGGRSPLHF TGTGCCAGCACCGTGACAGGGGGCCGTTCACCCCTCCACTTT
TRBJ2-3 - few TRBV7-2 CASSFLSATSTDTQYF TGTGCCAGCAGCTTTCTTAGCGCGACTAGCACAGATACGCAGTATTTT
TRBJ2-6 - - TRBV12-3/TRBV12-4 CASSLDPSGANVLTF TGTGCCAGCAGTTTGGACCCCTCTGGGGCCAACGTCCTGACTTTC
TRBJ2-5 - - TRBV20-1 CSARDPIRATETQYF TGCAGTGCTAGAGATCCTATAAGGGCAACGGAGACCCAGTACTTC
TRBJ1-1 TRBD1 many TRBV7-2 CASSFMTGGNTEAFF TGTGCCAGCAGTTTCATGACAGGGGGGAACACTGAAGCTTTCTTT
TRBJ2-5 - few TRBV2 CASSGHLRETQYF TGTGCCAGCAGCGGACACCTAAGGGAGACCCAGTACTTC
TRBJ2-3 TRBD1 - TRBV20-1 CSGGQGVTDTQYF TGCAGTGGGGGACAGGGGGTAACAGATACGCAGTATTTT
TRBJ2-5 - - TRBV6-1 CASSPATRADQYF TGTGCCAGCAGTCCCGCGACTAGAGCGGACCAGTACTTC
TRBJ1-1 - - TRBV4-2 CASSQEGTTNTEAFF TGTGCCAGCAGCCAAGAGGGGACAACGAACACTGAAGCTTTCTTT
TRBJ2-3 - many TRBV7-2 CASSFSGTEADTQYF TGTGCCAGCAGCTTTAGCGGGACAGAGGCAGATACGCAGTATTTT
TRBJ2-3 TRBD2 many TRBV7-2 CASSSPITSGGADTQYF TGTGCCAGCAGCTCCCCAATAACTAGCGGGGGGGCCGATACGCAGTATTTT
TRBJ1-5 - many TRBV12-3/TRBV12-4 CASSSDNQPQHF TGTGCCAGCAGTTCCGATAATCAGCCCCAGCATTTT
TRBJ2-3 - many TRBV7-2 CASSLVLRDTQYF TGTGCCAGCAGCTTAGTTCTTCGGGATACGCAGTATTTT
TRBJ2-1 TRBD2 few TRBV19 CASSRQAGGHGDEQFF TGTGCCAGTAGTAGACAAGCGGGAGGCCACGGCGATGAGCAGTTCTTC
TRBJ1-2 - - TRBV19 CASSMKGNYGYTF TGTGCCAGTAGTATGAAGGGCAACTATGGCTACACCTTC
TRBJ1-4 - - TRBV28 CASNDPAGEKLFF TGTGCCAGCAATGACCCGGCGGGAGAAAAACTGTTTTTT
TRBJ2-1 TRBD1 - TRBV2 CASSRGQGRYNEQFF TGTGCCAGCAGTAGGGGACAGGGGCGATACAATGAGCAGTTCTTC
TRBJ1-6 - - TRBV4-1 CASSQVFEKNLPLHF TGCGCCAGCAGCCAAGTATTCGAGAAAAACCTACCCCTCCACTTT
TRBJ2-1 TRBD2 - TRBV7-2 CASTPGLAILHNEQFF TGTGCCAGCACCCCGGGACTAGCGATTCTACACAATGAGCAGTTCTTC
TRBJ1-2 - - TRBV19 CASSRTARASYGYTF TGTGCCAGTAGCCGGACAGCTAGGGCGTCCTATGGCTACACCTTC
TRBJ1-4 - few TRBV12-3/TRBV12-4 CASTTGEKLFF TGTGCCAGCACTACAGGGGAAAAACTGTTTTTT
TRBJ1-1 - few TRBV7-9 CASSLGSGPSNTEAFF TGTGCCAGCAGCTTAGGTTCAGGACCATCAAACACTGAAGCTTTCTTT
TRBJ2-7 - - TRBV6-6 CASRPKGARREQYF TGTGCCAGCAGACCCAAGGGAGCACGCCGGGAGCAGTACTTC
TRBJ1-1 - - TRBV6-2/TRBV6-3 CASRGRGMVRARANTEAFF TGTGCCAGCCGCGGGAGGGGTATGGTTCGTGCGAGGGCGAACACTGAAGCTTTCTTT
TRBJ2-7 - - TRBV7-8 CASSIRGTVDSYEQYF TGTGCCAGCAGCATCCGGGGGACAGTGGATTCCTACGAGCAGTACTTC
TRBJ1-1 - few TRBV28 CAARGDTEAFF TGTGCCGCGAGGGGGGACACTGAAGCTTTCTTT
TRBJ2-3 - - TRBV7-2 CASSLVWSHRTDTQYF TGTGCCAGCAGCTTAGTTTGGAGCCACCGCACAGATACGCAGTATTTT
TRBJ2-3 - - TRBV29-1 CSVADQYADTQYF TGCAGCGTCGCTGATCAATACGCAGATACGCAGTATTTT
TRBJ2-1 - few TRBV29-1 CSVDRRLAIYNEQFF TGCAGCGTTGATCGTCGCCTAGCGATCTACAATGAGCAGTTCTTC
TRBJ2-5 - - TRBV28 CASRTPLETQYF TGTGCCAGCAGGACCCCTCTGGAGACCCAGTACTTC
TRBJ2-2 - - TRBV12-3/TRBV12-4 CASSLPQGGTGELFF TGTGCCAGCAGTCTACCCCAGGGAGGCACCGGGGAGCTGTTTTTT
TRBJ2-1 - few TRBV7-2 CASSLDDDEQFF TGTGCCAGCAGCTTAGATGACGATGAGCAGTTCTTC